Listed below are T cell receptor beta chains from one sample, sequenced in a study of T cell repertoires in cytomegalovirus infection. These TCRs are of unknown antigen specificity. From the reads, TCRdb called clonotypes with MiXCR, one entry per CDR3 protein. This sample has some 270,000 distinct CDR3 sequences, with 22% found just once. Material: cultured PBMCs, obtained from culture after CMV antigen stimulation. Receptor source: a human donor in good health (CMV status not recorded). Some clones in this sample may be carry-over from other donors' samples. Both conserved end residues are part of each CDR3. Each record gives: V gene, D gene, J gene, clone size, CDR3 DNA, CDR3 protein. A D gene is named only where the DNA matches it firmly. Clone sizes are given selectively: once, few, many, or a class where the clone is expanded.

v_call: TRBV27; d_call: NA; j_call: TRBJ2-2; clone_size: NA; cdr3_nt: TGTGCCAGCACCCGACAGTTCACCGGGGAGCTGTTTTTT; cdr3_aa: CASTRQFTGELFF
v_call: TRBV27; d_call: NA; j_call: TRBJ2-2; clone_size: NA; cdr3_nt: TGTGCCAGCAGTTCATACGGGACAATCAACACCGGGGAGCTGTTTTTT; cdr3_aa: CASSSYGTINTGELFF
v_call: TRBV6-2/TRBV6-3; d_call: NA; j_call: TRBJ1-2; clone_size: few; cdr3_nt: TGTGCCAGCAGTTACATGGTCTATGGCTACACCTTC; cdr3_aa: CASSYMVYGYTF
v_call: TRBV7-2; d_call: TRBD1; j_call: TRBJ2-3; clone_size: NA; cdr3_nt: TGTGCCAGCAGCTTTGACAGGGGGAACACAGATACGCAGTATTTT; cdr3_aa: CASSFDRGNTDTQYF
v_call: TRBV5-4; d_call: TRBD2; j_call: TRBJ2-3; clone_size: NA; cdr3_nt: TGTGCCAGCAGCCCGGGGACTAGCGGGAGGCAAGATACGCAGTATTTT; cdr3_aa: CASSPGTSGRQDTQYF
v_call: TRBV6-1; d_call: NA; j_call: TRBJ2-3; clone_size: NA; cdr3_nt: TGTGCCAGCAGTGAAGCTGGAGGCCTTAGCACAGATACGCAGTATTTT; cdr3_aa: CASSEAGGLSTDTQYF
v_call: TRBV12-3/TRBV12-4; d_call: TRBD1; j_call: TRBJ1-1; clone_size: many; cdr3_nt: TGTGCCGTCCATGTGGGACAGGGAAACGGTGAAGCTTTCTTT; cdr3_aa: CAVHVGQGNGEAFF
v_call: TRBV11-1; d_call: TRBD2; j_call: TRBJ2-5; clone_size: NA; cdr3_nt: TGTGCCAGCAGCAGGACTAGCAGGAAACAAGAGACCCAGTACTTC; cdr3_aa: CASSRTSRKQETQYF
v_call: TRBV7-2; d_call: NA; j_call: TRBJ2-5; clone_size: few; cdr3_nt: TGTGCCAGCAGCTTAGCTGCCGGGGGCTTGGGGGAGACCCAGTACTTC; cdr3_aa: CASSLAAGGLGETQYF
v_call: TRBV12-3/TRBV12-4; d_call: TRBD1; j_call: TRBJ1-1; clone_size: few; cdr3_nt: TGTGCCAGCAGGGAAGACAGGGTCAAGAACACTGAAGCTTTCTTT; cdr3_aa: CASREDRVKNTEAFF
v_call: TRBV5-1; d_call: TRBD2; j_call: TRBJ2-5; clone_size: NA; cdr3_nt: TGCGCCAGCAGCTTGTCACTAGCGGGAGAGAGGGAGACCCAGTACTTC; cdr3_aa: CASSLSLAGERETQYF
v_call: TRBV19; d_call: TRBD1; j_call: TRBJ1-2; clone_size: NA; cdr3_nt: TGTGCCAGTCTTCAAGACAGGGGGAGAGGCTACACCTTC; cdr3_aa: CASLQDRGRGYTF
v_call: TRBV20-1; d_call: NA; j_call: TRBJ2-1; clone_size: NA; cdr3_nt: TGCAGTGCCCTGGACTACGATGAGCAGTTCTTC; cdr3_aa: CSALDYDEQFF
v_call: TRBV11-2; d_call: TRBD2; j_call: TRBJ2-5; clone_size: few; cdr3_nt: TGTGCCAGCAAGCGGGGGGGAGGGGTCCAAGAGACCCAGTACTTC; cdr3_aa: CASKRGGGVQETQYF
v_call: TRBV7-8; d_call: TRBD2; j_call: TRBJ2-3; clone_size: few; cdr3_nt: TGTGCCAGCAGCTACCTCGGGACTAGCGGGAGTCTGAGCACAGATACGCAGTATTTT; cdr3_aa: CASSYLGTSGSLSTDTQYF
v_call: TRBV7-2; d_call: TRBD1; j_call: TRBJ1-5; clone_size: medium-sized; cdr3_nt: TGTGCCAGCAGCTTTGACAGGGGCGAGAATCAGCCCCAGCATTTT; cdr3_aa: CASSFDRGENQPQHF
v_call: TRBV6-2/TRBV6-3; d_call: TRBD2; j_call: TRBJ2-3; clone_size: few; cdr3_nt: TGTGCCAGCAGGTCACTCATAGCGGGAGGCACAGATACGCAGTATTTT; cdr3_aa: CASRSLIAGGTDTQYF